This T cell receptor (beta chain) was documented in a study of metastatic and nonmetastatic thyroid tumors (dated by TCRdb to the early 2020s). Concerning the study at large: The researchers compared repertoires between peripheral blood samples and tumor or nodule tissue samples from patients with malignant or benign thyroid disease. Broad study findings and their caveats: In both blood and tumor samples, malignant tumors were reported to have significantly higher TCR beta diversity than benign nodules.

The library was obtained by PCR. For sequencing, an Illumina HiSeq 4000 was employed. High-throughput sequencing was used to profile the TCR beta-chain CDR3 region of every patient. The original methods were these. Drawing on CDR3 differences between clinicopathological groups, the researchers built a classifier meant to tell apart patients with distant-metastatic papillary thyroid cancer. Repertoire diversity was assessed with the Shannon index, and tumor-blood repertoire similarity with the Morisita-Horn index. TCRdb itself trimmed the public reads at Q25 with fastp, ran MiXCR and retained productive beta chains. V and J calls and clone size were set by TCRdb, not the authors. This sample gives 55,000 or so clones in total; roughly 18% of them show up just once. The leading ten clones occupy approximately 3% of the sample. This clone was counted many times. What antigen it recognizes has not been identified. Qualities for individual bases were not recorded, and no much larger clone is one base off.

As encoded in the germline V gene, CDR1 is MDHEN while CDR2 is SYDVKM. The junction shows trimming of 1 base on V and 11 bases on J, plus 14 bases between the germline ends. Including the terminal cysteine and phenylalanine, the CDR3 comprises 13 residues. Only the CDR3 part of the read is kept: 39 bases, read in frame from the first base. None of the patients had been given any treatment before thyroid surgery. Patient clinical samples collected from the early 2010s to the late 2010s were retrospectively analysed using T-cell receptor beta sequencing. The chain joins TRBV28 to TRBJ1-1; TRBD1 might be the D gene, on 5 matching bases. The clonotype was recovered from a female donor with papillary thyroid cancer or a benign thyroid nodule (not recorded which). Some clones in this sample may be carry-over from other donors' samples. Sequenced material: blood. The CDR3 reads CASSLSRGARAFF. The DNA sequence is TGTGCCAGCAGTTTATCGCGGGGCGCAAGGGCTTTCTTT. When the CDR3 is completed using the reference TRBV28 and TRBJ1-1 genes on either side, the full variable domain is DVKVTQSSRYLVKRTGEKVFLECVQDMDHENMFWYRQDPGLGLRLIYFSYDVKMKEKGDIPEGYSVSREKKERFSLILESASTNQTSMYLCASSLSRGARAFFGQGTRLTVV.